The 13 T cell receptor beta chains listed next were all sequenced from one sample in a study of CD8+ T cells in alopecia areata. Investigators isolated RNA and reverse transcribed it into cDNA to act as the sequencing template. Here immunoSEQ multiplex PCR was the method, and the copy in TCRdb shows in-frame clones only, minus some. The table includes roughly 200,000 clones, roughly 65% detected once. The sequencing used CD4+ T cells sorted from blood, collected at week 0. These receptors were taken from a human donor with alopecia areata.

The sample holds a few counts of this clone. One end of the junction fails to match germline, which may point to a read error. The genes are TRBV6-5 and TRBJ1-2, with 9 bases fitting TRBD1. Germline V gives CDR1 MNHEY, CDR2 SVGAGI. CDR3 length equals 12 residues. The CDR3 sequence is CAISDRGEGYTF. The CDR3 nucleotides are TGTGCCATCAGTGACAGGGGGGAAGGCTACACCTTC.

The chain employs TRBV5-4 and TRBJ2-3; TRBD2 aligns across 10 bases. J lost 0 bases, V lost 4 bases, and 2 bases had no gene match. The CDR3 runs to 15 residues. Germline V gives CDR1 SGHNT, CDR2 YYREEE (reference sequence). Here the CDR3 DNA reads TGTGCCAGCAGCCTTAGCGGGGGGAGCACAGATACGCAGTATTTT. Its translation is CASSLSGGSTDTQYF.

The chain links TRBV11-1 to TRBJ1-1, with D unresolved. This CDR3 contains 12 residues. Looked up from germline, CDR1 is SGHAT and CDR2 is FQDESV (reference sequence). The germline V and J ends were trimmed by 5 bases and 3 bases, with 7 bases remaining between them. CDR3 sequence: CASSIQDTEAFF. The CDR3 coding sequence is TGTGCCAGCAGCATACAAGACACTGAAGCTTTCTTT.

The V gene is TRBV23-1, the J gene TRBJ1-3, with a tentative D call TRBD1 (5 bases). TRBV23-1 is given ORF status, its function remaining uncertain. The CDR3 is 15 amino acids. V was shortened by 0 bases and J by 2 bases, with 8 bases between the two germline ends. The CDR3 loop is CASSQSPRAGNTIYF. CDR3 in DNA: TGCGCCAGCAGTCAATCTCCCAGGGCTGGAAACACCATATATTTT.

The genes are TRBV2 and TRBJ2-6, with 7 bases that match TRBD2. After removal of 2 bases from V and 3 bases from J, the junction contained 1 base not matched to a gene. CDR1 and CDR2 from the germline V gene are SNHLY and FYNNEI. The CDR3 runs 15 residues. The CDR3 DNA is TGTGCCAGCAGTGAAAGGGAGGGTGGGGCCAACGTCCTGACTTTC. The encoded protein is CASSEREGGANVLTF.

This clone appeared a single time. The J gene is TRBJ1-1, the V gene TRBV30; TRBD1 might be the D (5 bases). The CDR3 is made up of 14 amino acids. Germline V CDR1 and CDR2: GTSNPN, SVGIG (reference sequence). V was pared by 2 bases and J by 3 bases, with 13 bases between. The chain's CDR3 is CAWSPQRGYTEAFF. The CDR3 nucleotides are TGTGCCTGGAGTCCTCAACGGGGCTACACTGAAGCTTTCTTT.

The chain is built from TRBV5-4 and TRBJ2-1; D possibly corresponds to TRBD1 (6 bases). V lost 4 bases, J lost 4 bases, and 9 bases lay in between. Germline V gene sequence: CDR1 SGHNT, CDR2 YYREEE (reference sequence). This CDR3 region has 13 residues. CDR3: CASSRQEYNEQFF. Here the CDR3 DNA reads TGTGCCAGCAGCCGACAGGAGTACAATGAGCAGTTCTTC.

The chain links TRBV9 to TRBJ2-3; 7 bases are shared with TRBD2. There are 15 residues in the CDR3. J lost 0 bases, V lost 3 bases, and 4 bases had no gene match. The germline CDR1 and CDR2 sequences are SGDLS and YYNGEE. CDR3 in DNA: TGTGCCAGCAGCGGGGCAGCGGGGAGCACAGATACGCAGTATTTT. It specifies CASSGAAGSTDTQYF.

This chain uses TRBV11-3 with TRBJ2-4; the D gene could be TRBD1 or TRBD2 (7 bases each). V dropped 5 bases and J dropped 9 bases, with 17 bases sitting between them. Germline CDR1 is SGHNT and CDR2 is YENEEA. The length of the CDR3 is 14 residues. This CDR3 is CASSQDRAGVIQYF. In DNA, the CDR3 is TGTGCCAGCAGCCAAGACAGGGCGGGGGTCATTCAGTACTTC.

This chain links TRBV5-6 with TRBJ1-1, with D uncertain. The V gene lost 5 bases and the J gene lost 0 bases, with 8 bases spanning the gap. Germline lookup yields CDR1 SGHDT and CDR2 YYEEEE. The CDR3 has 13 residues. CDR3 amino acids: CASSHEVNTEAFF. DNA of the CDR3: TGTGCCAGCAGTCATGAGGTGAACACTGAAGCTTTCTTT.

This chain joins TRBV14 and TRBJ1-5; D is ambiguous. The CDR3 is 12 amino acids. Per the germline V gene, CDR1 is SGHDN and CDR2 is FVKESK. The CDR3 coding sequence is TGTGGGCGCGGGGATGGCAATCAGCCCCAGCATTTT. It codes for CGRGDGNQPQHF.

The chain recombines TRBV9 with TRBJ1-1, with a weak D call TRBD1 (5 bases). CDR1 and CDR2 from the germline V gene are SGDLS and YYNGEE. V was clipped by 0 bases and J by 3 bases, with 9 bases between them. This CDR3 has 14 residues. CDR3 residues: CASSVAGADTEAFF. The DNA of the CDR3 is TGTGCCAGCAGCGTAGCTGGGGCAGACACTGAAGCTTTCTTT.

This sequence joins TRBV5-1 and TRBJ2-5; possible D gene TRBD2, 6 bases. The germline V gene encodes CDR1 SGHRS and CDR2 YFSETQ. V dropped 4 bases and J dropped 3 bases, with 16 bases sitting between them. This CDR3 spans 15 amino acids. For the CDR3, the DNA is TGCGCCAGCAGCCTGGGTGGGCAGCGGGAAGAGACCCAGTACTTC. Its protein product is CASSLGGQREETQYF.